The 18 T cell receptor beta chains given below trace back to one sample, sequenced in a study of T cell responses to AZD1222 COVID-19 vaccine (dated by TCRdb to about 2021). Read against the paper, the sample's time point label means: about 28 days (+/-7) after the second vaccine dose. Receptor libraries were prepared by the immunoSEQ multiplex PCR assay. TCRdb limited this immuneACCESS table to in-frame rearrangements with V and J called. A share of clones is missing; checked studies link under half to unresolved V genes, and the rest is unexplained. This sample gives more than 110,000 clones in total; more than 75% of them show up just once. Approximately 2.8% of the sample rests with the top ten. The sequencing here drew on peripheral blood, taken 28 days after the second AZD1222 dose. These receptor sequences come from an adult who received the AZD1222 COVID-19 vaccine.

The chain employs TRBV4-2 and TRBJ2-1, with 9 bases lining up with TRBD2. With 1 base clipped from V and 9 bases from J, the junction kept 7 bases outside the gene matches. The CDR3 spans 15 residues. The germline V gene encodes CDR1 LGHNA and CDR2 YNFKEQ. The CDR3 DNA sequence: TGTGCCAGCAGCCAAGTTCAGCTAGCGGGATTTGAGCAGTTCTTC. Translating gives CASSQVQLAGFEQFF.

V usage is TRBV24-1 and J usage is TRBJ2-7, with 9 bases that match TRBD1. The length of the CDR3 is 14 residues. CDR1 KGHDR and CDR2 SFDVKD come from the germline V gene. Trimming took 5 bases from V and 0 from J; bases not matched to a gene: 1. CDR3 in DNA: TGTGCCACCAGTGGGGGACAGGGCTCCTACGAGCAGTACTTC. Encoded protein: CATSGGQGSYEQYF.

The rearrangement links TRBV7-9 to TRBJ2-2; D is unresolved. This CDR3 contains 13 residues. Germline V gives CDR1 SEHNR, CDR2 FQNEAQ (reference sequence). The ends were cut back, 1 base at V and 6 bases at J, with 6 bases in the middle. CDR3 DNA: TGTGCCAGCAGCTTAGGGGTCGCCGGGGAGCTGTTTTTT. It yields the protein CASSLGVAGELFF.

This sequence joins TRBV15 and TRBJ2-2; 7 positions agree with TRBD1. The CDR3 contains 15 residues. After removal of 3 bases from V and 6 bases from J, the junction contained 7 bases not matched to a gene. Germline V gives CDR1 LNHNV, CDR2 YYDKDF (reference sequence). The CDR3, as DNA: TGTGCCACCAGCAGCCCTGGACAGGCGTCCGGGGAGCTGTTTTTT. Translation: CATSSPGQASGELFF. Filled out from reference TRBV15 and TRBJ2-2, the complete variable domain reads DAMVIQNPRYQVTQFGKPVTLSCSQTLNHNVMYWYQQKSSQAPKLLFHYYDKDFNNEADTPDNFQSRRPNTSFCFLDIRSPGLGDTAMYLCATSSPGQASGELFFGEGSRLTVL.

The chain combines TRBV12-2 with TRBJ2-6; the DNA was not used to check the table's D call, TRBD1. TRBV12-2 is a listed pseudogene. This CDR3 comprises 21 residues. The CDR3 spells CASRFLSGRDRVWGGANVLTF. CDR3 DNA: TGTGCAAGTCGCTTCCTATCGGGCCGGGACAGGGTTTGGGGTGGGGCCAACGTCCTGACTTTC.

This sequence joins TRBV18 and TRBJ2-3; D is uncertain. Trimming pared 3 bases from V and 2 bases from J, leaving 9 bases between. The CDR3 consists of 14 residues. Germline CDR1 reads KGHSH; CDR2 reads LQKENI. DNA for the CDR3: TGTGCCAGCTCACCCACAATCTCCACAGATACGCAGTATTTT. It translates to CASSPTISTDTQYF.

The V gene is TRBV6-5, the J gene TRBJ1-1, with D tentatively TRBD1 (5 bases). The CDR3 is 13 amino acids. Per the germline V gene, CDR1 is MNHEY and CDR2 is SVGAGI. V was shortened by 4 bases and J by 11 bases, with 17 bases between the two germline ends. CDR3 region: CASSSDIVIGAFF. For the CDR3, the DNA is TGTGCCAGCAGTTCGGACATCGTAATTGGGGCTTTCTTT.

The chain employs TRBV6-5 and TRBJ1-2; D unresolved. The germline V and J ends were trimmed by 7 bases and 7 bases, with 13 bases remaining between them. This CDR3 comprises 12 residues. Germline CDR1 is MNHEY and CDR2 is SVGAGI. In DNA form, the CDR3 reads TGTGCCAGCACCGAGAGGAGGTCTGGCTACACCTTC. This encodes CASTERRSGYTF.

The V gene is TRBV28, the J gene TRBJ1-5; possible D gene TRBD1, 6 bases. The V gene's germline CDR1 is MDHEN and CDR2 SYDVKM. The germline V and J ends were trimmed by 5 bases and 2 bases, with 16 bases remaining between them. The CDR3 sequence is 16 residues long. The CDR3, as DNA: TGTGCCAGCAGTCCCGAGGGGGGGAAGGGCAATCAGCCCCAGCATTTT. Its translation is CASSPEGGKGNQPQHF.

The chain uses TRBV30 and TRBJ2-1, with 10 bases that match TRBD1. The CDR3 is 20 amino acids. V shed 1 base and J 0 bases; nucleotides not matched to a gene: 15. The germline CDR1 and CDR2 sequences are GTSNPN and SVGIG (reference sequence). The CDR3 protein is CAWSGSGTGEAGGSYNEQFF. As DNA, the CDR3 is TGTGCCTGGAGTGGCTCCGGGACAGGGGAGGCGGGAGGCTCCTACAATGAGCAGTTCTTC.

CDR3 sequence: CASSLRDRGLLHEQFF. CDR3 in DNA: TGTGCCAGCAGCTTACGTGACAGGGGTTTGTTGCATGAGCAGTTCTTC. This chain uses TRBV7-8 with TRBJ2-1, with 8 nucleotides matching TRBD1. The V segment lost 2 bases and the J segment 8 bases; nucleotides outside the gene matches: 11. The CDR3 totals 16 residues. Germline CDR1 is SGHVS and CDR2 is FQNEAQ.

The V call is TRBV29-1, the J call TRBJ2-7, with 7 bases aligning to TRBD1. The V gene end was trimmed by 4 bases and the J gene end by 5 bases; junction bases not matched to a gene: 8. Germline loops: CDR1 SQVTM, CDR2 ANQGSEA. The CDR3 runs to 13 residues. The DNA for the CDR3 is TGCAGCGTTGGGAGACAGGGTTCCAACGAGCAGTACTTC. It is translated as CSVGRQGSNEQYF.

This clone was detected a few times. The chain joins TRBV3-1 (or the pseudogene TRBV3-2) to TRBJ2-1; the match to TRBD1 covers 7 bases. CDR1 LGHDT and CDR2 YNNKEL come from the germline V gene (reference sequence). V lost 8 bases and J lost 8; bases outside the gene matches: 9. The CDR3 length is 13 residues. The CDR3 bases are TGTGCCAGCGCAAGGGGGCATTTCGATGAGCAGTTCTTC. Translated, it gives CASARGHFDEQFF.

Here the CDR3 reads CANRAVPGSPLHF. The CDR3 region has the DNA TGTGCCAACCGCGCGGTCCCGGGGTCACCCCTCCACTTT. V gene TRBV6-5 combines with J gene TRBJ1-6, with no clear D. The V gene's germline CDR1 is MNHEY and CDR2 SVGAGI. This CDR3 is built from 13 residues. The V gene lost 10 bases and the J gene lost 10 bases, with 17 bases spanning the gap.

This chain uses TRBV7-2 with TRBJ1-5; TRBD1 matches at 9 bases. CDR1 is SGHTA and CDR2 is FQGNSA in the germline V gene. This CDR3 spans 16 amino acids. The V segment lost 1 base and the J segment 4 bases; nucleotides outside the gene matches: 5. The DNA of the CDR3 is TGTGCCAGCAGCTTAGAGGGGACAGGGCCAAATCAGCCCCAGCATTTT. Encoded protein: CASSLEGTGPNQPQHF.

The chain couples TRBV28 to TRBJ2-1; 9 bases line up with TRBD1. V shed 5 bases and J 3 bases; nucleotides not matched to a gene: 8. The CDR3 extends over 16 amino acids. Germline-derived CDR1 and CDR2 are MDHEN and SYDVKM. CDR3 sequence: CASSSPGQGGYNEQFF. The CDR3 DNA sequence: TGTGCCAGCAGTAGCCCGGGACAGGGCGGCTACAATGAGCAGTTCTTC. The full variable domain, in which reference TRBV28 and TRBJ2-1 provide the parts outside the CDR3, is DVKVTQSSRYLVKRTGEKVFLECVQDMDHENMFWYRQDPGLGLRLIYFSYDVKMKEKGDIPEGYSVSREKKERFSLILESASTNQTSMYLCASSSPGQGGYNEQFFGPGTRLTVL.

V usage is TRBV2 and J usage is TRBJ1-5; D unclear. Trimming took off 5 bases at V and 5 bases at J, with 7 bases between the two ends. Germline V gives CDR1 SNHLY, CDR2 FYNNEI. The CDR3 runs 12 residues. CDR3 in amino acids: CASSTEYQPQHF. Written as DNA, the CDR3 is TGTGCCAGCAGTACCGAGTATCAGCCCCAGCATTTT.

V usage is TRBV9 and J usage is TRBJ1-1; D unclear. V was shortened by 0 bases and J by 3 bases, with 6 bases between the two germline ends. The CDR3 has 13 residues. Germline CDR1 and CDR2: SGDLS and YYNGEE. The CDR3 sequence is CASSVGQYTEAFF. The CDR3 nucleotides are TGTGCCAGCAGCGTAGGGCAGTACACTGAAGCTTTCTTT.